Reported below is one T cell receptor beta chain. Its antigen is currently unknown. The entry originates in a study of a mutant IDH1 vaccine in newly diagnosed glioma. Study at large: Vaccine dosing followed radiotherapy by 4-6 weeks, or accompanied temozolomide cycles. It was at week 35 that visit V12 occurred, and at week 47 that visit V13 did. Regarding the study as a whole: Detectable vaccine-induced immune responses arose in around 95% of patients.

Noted time point: week 47, end of study. A 20-mer mutant IDH1 peptide at 300 ug was injected subcutaneously with topical imiquimod. At weeks 1, 3, 5, 7, 11, 15, 19 and 23, patients received a vaccination, eight in all. The assay was immunoSEQ multiplex PCR, and TCRdb's table has in-frame clones only and misses some. The table shows around 84,000 clones, with 75% to 90% occurring only once. CDR1 is LGHNA, CDR2 YSLEER, per germline. V was clipped by 3 bases and J by 1 base, with 12 bases between them. The CDR3 is 15 amino acids. The rearrangement uses TRBV4-3 and TRBJ1-1, with a weak D call TRBD1 (5 bases). The specimen comprised PBMCs, sampled from a glioma patient whose treatment included an IDH1 peptide vaccine. The TCR sequence derives from a man aged 40-50 years with glioma. CDR3 coding DNA: TGCGCCAGCAGCCATGTGGGACGGGAGAACACTGAAGCTTTCTTT. Its protein is CASSHVGRENTEAFF.